This paragraph covers one TCR beta chain sequence. What it binds is not known. The CDR3 is 15 amino acids. Germline V CDR1 and CDR2: SGDLS, YYNGEE. V lost 0 bases and J 5 bases, leaving 12 bases between the germline ends. The sample is drawn from a study of OX40 agonist ivuxolimab in advanced cancers. Points from the study as a whole: Some of the nonresponding patients also showed low levels of normalized T-cell clonal expansion. Expanded clones belonging to CD8+ T cells outnumbered, on average, those of CD4+.

The repertoire was sequenced with immunoSEQ multiplex PCR; TCRdb's copy has only in-frame clones and lacks some. The sample holds more than 55,000 clones, about nine tenths seen once. The clonotype comes from an adult with an advanced solid tumor such as melanoma, head and neck, liver or kidney cancer. This chain links TRBV9 with TRBJ1-5; D is ambiguous. Sample: CD4+ or CD8+ T cells sorted from blood, taken in a trial of the OX40 agonist ivuxolimab. CDR3 DNA sequence: TGTGCCAGCAGCGTAGGGGTAGAGGGTTATCAGCCCCAGCATTTT. Translation: CASSVGVEGYQPQHF.